The source of this T cell receptor beta chain is a study of blood T cell repertoires in COVID-19. For the study at large: Sites in the United States, Italy and Spain provided acute and convalescent COVID-19 samples. The cDNA or gDNA used as material had been derived from T cells, B-cell-depleted T cells, or PBMCs.

The CDR3 is 15 residues long. Germline V gives CDR1 MNHEY, CDR2 SVGAGI. Trimming at V came to 6 bases and at J to 6 bases, leaving 9 bases not matched to a gene. Under the authors' procedure: Quantification of nucleated cells was approximated via reference gene primer amplification. Clones were read by immunoSEQ multiplex PCR, and TCRdb kept only the in-frame ones, dropping some. That table gives V, J and clone size, and the DNA gave D and trimming. The sample shows tens of thousands of clones, about nine tenths of them seen only once. The chain has TRBV6-5 and TRBJ2-1, with 9 bases that match TRBD1. The material sequenced was peripheral blood. The receptor was derived from a woman between 50 and 59 years old with active or convalescent COVID-19. CDR3 DNA sequence: TGTGCCAGCAGACCCGACAGGGGGAGCGTCAATGAGCAGTTCTTC. This codes for CASRPDRGSVNEQFF.